A single sample is the source of the 26 T cell receptor beta chains below, sequenced in a study of blood T cells in healthy people across ages. Alongside a J-beta primer mix, a sample-barcoded 5' primer served in a second PCR lasting roughly 6 to 12 cycles. In TCRdb, the 5' RACE reads were re-called with MiXCR into one record per CDR3 protein. The data show hundreds of thousands of distinct CDR3 sequences, with 35% to 40% seen just once and 10% to 15% held by the top ten. The sequenced sample was blood. These receptors were collected from a man in his late teens or twenties in good health.

About this clonotype itself: At one boundary the junction diverges from the germline segment, which might be a read error. The CDR3 here is CASAAGTDTDTQYF. The CDR3, as DNA: TGTGCCAGCGCCGCGGGGACAGACACAGATACACAGTATTTT. This rearrangement joins TRBV28 to TRBJ2-3; weak D call: TRBD1 (7 bases). CDR1 and CDR2 (germline): MDHEN, SYDVKM. This CDR3 region has 14 residues.

This clonotype was detected many times. CDR3 sequence (DNA): TGCGCCAGCAGCTTGGGGACAAGCGGCACAGATACGCAGTATTTT. Protein product: CASSLGTSGTDTQYF. The J gene is TRBJ2-3, the V gene TRBV5-1; maybe TRBD1 (5 bases). The V gene lost 0 bases and the J gene lost 1 base, with 9 bases spanning the gap. The germline gives CDR1 SGHRS, CDR2 YFSETQ. The CDR3 extends over 15 amino acids. Based on the CDR3 plus reference TRBV5-1 and TRBJ2-3, the full variable domain is KAGVTQTPRYLIKTRGQQVTLSCSPISGHRSVSWYQQTPGQGLQFLFEYFSETQRNKGNFPGRFSGRQFSNSRSEMNVSTLELGDSALYLCASSLGTSGTDTQYFGPGTRLTVL.

The genes are TRBV7-3 and TRBJ2-6; D remains unclear. The V end lost 5 bases, the J end lost 4 bases, and 15 bases lay between the germline ends. The CDR3 has 16 amino acids. CDR1 SGHTA and CDR2 FQGTGA come from the germline V gene. CDR3 amino acids: CASSPLIASGANVLTF. The CDR3, as DNA: TGTGCCAGCAGCCCCCTTATAGCATCGGGGGCCAACGTCCTGACTTTC. The entire variable domain, with the rest obtained from reference TRBV7-3 and TRBJ2-6, is as follows: GAGVSQTPSNKVTEKGKYVELRCDPISGHTALYWYRQSLGQGPEFLIYFQGTGAADDSGLPNDRFFAVRPEGSVSTLKIQRTERGDSAVYLCASSPLIASGANVLTFGAGSRLTVL.

This clonotype was seen a handful of times. This chain joins TRBV12-3 or TRBV12-4 and TRBJ1-1, with unresolved D. V was clipped by 7 bases and J by 1 base, with 13 bases between them. The CDR3 loop spans 14 amino acids. DNA for the CDR3: TGTGCCAGCACCAAAACCGCGGGGAACACTGAAGCTTTCTTT. Translated: CASTKTAGNTEAFF.

Concerning this clonotype: A read error may account for a junction end that differs from germline. The V gene is TRBV5-4, the J gene TRBJ1-6; 8 bases agree with TRBD1. The CDR3 has 14 amino acids. Germline CDR1 reads SGHNT; CDR2 reads YYREEE (reference sequence). CDR3: CASSSQGENSPPHF. CDR3 DNA: TGTGCCAGCAGCTCACAGGGGGAGAATTCACCCCCCCACTTT. The whole variable domain, filled in from reference TRBV5-4 and TRBJ1-6, reads ETGVTQSPTHLIKTRGQQVTLRCSSQSGHNTVSWYQQALGQGPQFIFQYYREEENGRGNFPPRFSGLQFPNYSSELNVNALELDDSALYLCASSSQGENSPPHFGNGTRLTVT.

The chain joins TRBV11-2 to TRBJ2-1; TRBD2 matches 15 bases. After removal of 3 bases from V and 0 bases from J, the junction contained 6 bases not matched to a gene. The CDR3 totals 19 residues. The germline CDR1 and CDR2 sequences are SGHAT and FQNNGV. For the CDR3, the DNA is TGTGCCAGCAGCTTGGGACTAGCGGGGGGCCGGAGCTCCTACAATGAGCAGTTCTTC. Translation gives CASSLGLAGGRSSYNEQFF.

There are a few counts of this clonotype. This chain links TRBV5-1 with TRBJ1-2; TRBD1 matches at 10 bases. The CDR3 is made up of 20 amino acids. Germline trimming cut 4 bases from V and 5 bases from J; bases unmatched to any gene: 23. CDR1 SGHRS and CDR2 YFSETQ come from the germline V gene. The CDR3 DNA follows: TGCGCCAGCAGCCCCCGTCCCGGGACAGGGGACGAGGGAATCCGTTATGGCTACACCTTC. It encodes CASSPRPGTGDEGIRYGYTF.

The chain is built from TRBV12-3 or TRBV12-4 and TRBJ2-3; 12 positions match TRBD2. The trim removed 5 bases at V and 4 bases at J, leaving 7 bases unmatched. The CDR3 spans 16 residues. This chain's CDR3 is CASSPTTSGGADTQYF. The CDR3 DNA reads as TGTGCCAGCAGTCCAACGACTAGCGGGGGCGCAGATACGCAGTATTTT.

The chain combines TRBV20-1 with TRBJ1-6; 7 bases line up with TRBD1. Unmatched junction bases numbered 7, after V lost 7 bases and J lost 7 bases. Per the germline V gene, CDR1 is DFQATT and CDR2 is SNEGSKA (reference sequence). The CDR3 contains 13 residues. In DNA, the CDR3 is TGCAGTGGAAACCAGGGGGACAATTCACCCCTCCACTTT. Translated, it gives CSGNQGDNSPLHF.

The chain has TRBV7-2 and TRBJ2-7, with D possibly being TRBD2 (6 bases). CDR3 length: 14 amino acids. Germline V gene sequence: CDR1 SGHTA, CDR2 FQGNSA. Trimming left V 5 bases short and J 1 base short, with 12 bases between. CDR3 nucleotides: TGTGCCAGCAGCCCTCGTGCGGGGTCCTACGAGCAGTACTTC. Its protein product is CASSPRAGSYEQYF.

In this sample, this clonotype turned up many times. The J gene is TRBJ1-2, the V gene TRBV12-3 or TRBV12-4; D not resolved. Trimming removed 3 bases from V and 7 bases from J, with 9 bases in between. CDR3 length: 12 amino acids. The CDR3 DNA reads TGTGCCAGCAGTTTCCGTAGTTCTGGCTACACCTTC. The encoded protein is CASSFRSSGYTF.

The J gene is TRBJ2-2, the V gene TRBV7-3; 7 bases agree with TRBD1. Germline V gives CDR1 SGHTA, CDR2 FQGTGA. V gave up 5 bases and J gave up 6 bases; unmatched junction bases: 9. The CDR3 is 15 amino acids. In DNA form, the CDR3 reads TGTGCCAGCAGCCCACAGACAGGGATGGCCGGGGAGCTGTTTTTT. Translated: CASSPQTGMAGELFF. The full variable domain, completed using reference TRBV7-3 and TRBJ2-2, is GAGVSQTPSNKVTEKGKYVELRCDPISGHTALYWYRQSLGQGPEFLIYFQGTGAADDSGLPNDRFFAVRPEGSVSTLKIQRTERGDSAVYLCASSPQTGMAGELFFGEGSRLTVL.

V gene TRBV6-5 combines with J gene TRBJ1-5, with D possibly being TRBD1 (5 bases). Germline CDR1 and CDR2: MNHEY and SVGAGI. The CDR3 contains 16 residues. V lost 0 bases and J lost 0, with 9 bases in between. The CDR3 here is CASSYSRQGSNQPQHF. CDR3 bases: TGTGCCAGCAGTTACTCGAGGCAGGGTAGCAATCAGCCCCAGCATTTT.

In this sample, this clonotype turned up many times. CDR3: CSASPIVGQGDGYTF. The DNA of the CDR3 is TGCAGTGCTAGCCCTATTGTGGGACAGGGGGATGGCTACACCTTC. The chain combines TRBV20-1 with TRBJ1-2; 11 bases map to TRBD1. V was pared by 3 bases and J by 6 bases, with 9 bases of the junction left unmatched. Germline V gene data show CDR1 as DFQATT and CDR2 as SNEGSKA (reference sequence). The length of the CDR3 is 15 residues.

This chain uses TRBV4-1 with TRBJ2-3, with D unresolved. The CDR3 runs to 17 residues. Germline values: CDR1 MGHRA, CDR2 YSYEKL. V gave up 3 bases and J gave up 2 bases, with 18 bases separating them. DNA for the CDR3: TGCGCCAGCAGCCAGACGTCTGGAACCCTCTTCACAGATACGCAGTATTTT. This codes for CASSQTSGTLFTDTQYF.

The rearrangement links TRBV7-8 to TRBJ1-5; possibly TRBD1 for D (5 bases). With 1 base removed from V and 5 bases from J, the gap between germline ends came to 18 bases. Germline lookup yields CDR1 SGHVS and CDR2 FQNEAQ. This CDR3 has 17 residues. DNA of the CDR3: TGTGCCAGCAGCTTAGTACCCAGAGGCGGGGCGCATCAGCCCCAGCATTTT. It encodes CASSLVPRGGAHQPQHF.

V and J are TRBV20-1 and TRBJ2-5; 8 bases are shared with TRBD1. The tail of the sequence fits TRBJ2-7 better, so the J call may be wrong. Per germline, CDR1 DFQATT and CDR2 SNEGSKA (reference sequence). The CDR3 covers 14 residues. CDR3 nucleotide sequence: TGCAGTGCTCGCGGACAGGGTTGGACCTACGAGCAGTACTTC. This sequence encodes CSARGQGWTYEQYF.

This clonotype was observed a handful of times. The V and J genes are TRBV3-1 and TRBJ1-1, with D hard to call. V was shortened by 4 bases and J by 5 bases, with 8 bases between the two germline ends. This CDR3 has 12 residues. Per the germline V gene, CDR1 is LGHDT and CDR2 is YNNKEL (reference sequence). CDR3 bases: TGTGCCAGCAGCCCCTACGGAACTGAAGCTTTCTTT. It translates to CASSPYGTEAFF.

This chain uses TRBV5-6 with TRBJ2-1; D ambiguous. V lost 0 bases and J lost 9, with 13 bases in between. Germline assignment: CDR1 SGHDT and CDR2 YYEEEE. The CDR3 runs 14 residues. CDR3 sequence reads: CASSLVGVKGEQFF. DNA for the CDR3: TGTGCCAGCAGCTTGGTTGGGGTAAAGGGTGAGCAGTTCTTC.

This rearrangement joins TRBV3-1 to TRBJ2-1; TRBD1 might be the D (5 bases). Germline V gene data show CDR1 as LGHDT and CDR2 as YNNKEL (reference sequence). The V end was cut by 1 base, the J end by 4 bases, with 23 bases between. This CDR3 contains 19 residues. The CDR3 protein is CASSQVIGKTAKRYNEQFF. The CDR3 DNA sequence: TGTGCCAGCAGCCAAGTTATAGGGAAGACAGCTAAACGATACAATGAGCAGTTCTTC.

V is TRBV11-2 and J is TRBJ2-6, with D unresolved. CDR3 length: 15 residues. Deletions cut 3 bases from V and 4 bases from J, with 10 bases between. Per the germline V gene, CDR1 is SGHAT and CDR2 is FQNNGV. The CDR3 here is CASSLQVYGANVLTF. CDR3 DNA sequence: TGTGCCAGCAGCTTGCAGGTTTACGGGGCCAACGTCCTGACTTTC.

The chain uses TRBV5-1 and TRBJ2-1; 8 bases are a match to TRBD2. Trimming removed 2 bases from V and 8 bases from J; junction bases left unmatched: 6. The CDR3 has 14 amino acids. Germline CDR1 is SGHRS and CDR2 is YFSETQ. Here the CDR3 DNA reads TGCGCCAGCAGCTTAAACGGGGGGGCGGATGAGCAGTTCTTC. Residues: CASSLNGGADEQFF.

V gene TRBV20-1 combines with J gene TRBJ2-7, with 9 nucleotides matching TRBD2. V shed 6 bases, J shed 2 bases, and the junction held 5 bases outside the gene matches. This CDR3 region has 13 residues. Germline CDR1 reads DFQATT; CDR2 reads SNEGSKA (reference sequence). The DNA for the CDR3 is TGCAGTGCCCGTAGCGGGGGCCCCTACGAGCAGTACTTC. It specifies CSARSGGPYEQYF.

This clonotype has ten or more counts. This may arise from a read error, as a much more abundant clone is one base away. CDR3 region: CASSRLGSDTQYF. CDR3 DNA sequence: TGTGCCAGCAGCCGCTTAGGTTCAGATACGCAGTATTTT. The rearrangement links TRBV12-3 or TRBV12-4 to TRBJ2-3; D gene ambiguous. Trimming pared 6 bases from V and 4 bases from J, leaving 11 bases between. This CDR3 is built from 13 residues.

The V call is TRBV10-3, the J call TRBJ1-5, with a tentative D call TRBD1 (5 bases). CDR1 ENHRY and CDR2 SYGVKD come from the germline V gene. Trimming took off 4 bases at V and 2 bases at J, with 15 bases between the two ends. The CDR3 has 16 residues. Here the CDR3 DNA reads TGTGCCATCAGTGCCCAGACAGATCAGGGCAATCAGCCCCAGCATTTT. It yields the protein CAISAQTDQGNQPQHF.

This clonotype showed up many times. This chain uses TRBV7-9 with TRBJ2-5; D is unclear. CDR3 length: 14 residues. The germline V gene has CDR1 SEHNR and CDR2 FQNEAQ (reference sequence). V was trimmed by 0 bases and J by 5 bases, leaving 10 bases between them. The CDR3 DNA reads as TGTGCCAGCAGCTTAGCTGACCGGGCGGAGACCCAGTACTTC. It translates to CASSLADRAETQYF.